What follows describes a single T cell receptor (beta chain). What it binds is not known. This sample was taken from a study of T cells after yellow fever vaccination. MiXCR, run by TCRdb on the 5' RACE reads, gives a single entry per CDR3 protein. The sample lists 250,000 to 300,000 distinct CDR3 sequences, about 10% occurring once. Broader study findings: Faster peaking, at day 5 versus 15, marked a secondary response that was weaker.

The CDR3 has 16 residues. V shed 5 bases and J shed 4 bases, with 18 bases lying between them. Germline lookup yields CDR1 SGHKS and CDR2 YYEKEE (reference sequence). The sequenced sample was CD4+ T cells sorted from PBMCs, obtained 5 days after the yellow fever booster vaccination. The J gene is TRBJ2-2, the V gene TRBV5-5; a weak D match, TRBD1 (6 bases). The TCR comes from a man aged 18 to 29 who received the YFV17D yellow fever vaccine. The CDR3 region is CASRAPGHATTGELFF. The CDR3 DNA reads TGTGCCAGCAGGGCCCCGGGACATGCGACCACCGGGGAGCTGTTTTTT.